Each of the 27 T cell receptor beta chains below was sequenced from the same sample in a study of blood T cells in healthy people across ages. Primers used in a second PCR of roughly 7 to 12 cycles were a sample-barcoded 5' primer and a J-beta primer mix. TCRdb re-analysed the 5' RACE reads in MiXCR, keeping a single row per CDR3 protein. The sample yields 790,000 or so distinct CDR3 sequences, 56% seen once. The sequenced sample was blood. Receptors were obtained from a man between 35 and 55 years old in good health.

The rearrangement uses TRBV20-1 and TRBJ2-6, with D uncertain. Trimming stripped 5 bases from V and 0 bases from J, with 14 bases between. The CDR3 consists of 16 residues. Germline lookup yields CDR1 DFQATT and CDR2 SNEGSKA (reference sequence). CDR3 DNA: TGCAGTGCTCGTGCCCTTTTTGGCTCTGGGGCCAACGTCCTGACTTTC. Translation gives CSARALFGSGANVLTF.

The rearrangement uses TRBV29-1 and TRBJ2-7; 10 bases are shared with TRBD2. Germline lookup yields CDR1 SQVTM and CDR2 ANQGSEA. Germline trimming cut 2 bases from V and 0 bases from J; bases unmatched to any gene: 1. The CDR3 spans 14 residues. The CDR3 is CSVEPSGSSYEQYF. The CDR3 bases are TGCAGCGTTGAACCTAGCGGGAGCTCCTACGAGCAGTACTTC.

DNA for the CDR3: TGTGCCAGCAGCCCATCTAGCGGGAGTTTAGCCGGGGAGCTGTTTTTT. It translates to CASSPSSGSLAGELFF. The chain links TRBV3-1 to TRBJ2-2; the match to TRBD2 covers 10 bases. V shed 4 bases, J shed 6 bases, and the junction held 8 bases outside the gene matches. The germline V gene has CDR1 LGHDT and CDR2 YNNKEL (reference sequence). The CDR3 is 16 amino acids. The whole variable domain, filled in from reference TRBV3-1 and TRBJ2-2, reads DTAVSQTPKYLVTQMGNDKSIKCEQNLGHDTMYWYKQDSKKFLKIMFSYNNKELIINETVPNRFSPKSPDKAHLNLHINSLELGDSAVYFCASSPSSGSLAGELFFGEGSRLTVL.

The rearrangement links TRBV27 to TRBJ2-7, with D perhaps matching TRBD2 (5 bases). Trimming left V 5 bases short and J 1 base short, with 12 bases between. Germline lookup yields CDR1 MNHEY and CDR2 SMNVEV (reference sequence). There are 14 residues in the CDR3. Here the CDR3 DNA reads TGTGCCAGCAGTCCCCTTTGGGAGTCCTACGAGCAGTACTTC. Protein sequence: CASSPLWESYEQYF.

V is TRBV6-1 and J is TRBJ2-1, with 8 bases aligning to TRBD2. This CDR3 has 16 amino acids. J was trimmed by 2 bases and V by 2 bases; bases with no gene match: 5. From germline, CDR1 is MNHNS and CDR2 SASEGT. Written as DNA, the CDR3 is TGTGCCAGCAGTGAACAGGGACTAGTGGCCTACAATGAGCAGTTCTTC. Its translation is CASSEQGLVAYNEQFF.

There are a few counts of this clonotype. The V gene is TRBV5-1, the J gene TRBJ2-5; D is possibly TRBD1 (6 bases). V was pared by 2 bases and J by 7 bases, with 12 bases between. Germline V gives CDR1 SGHRS, CDR2 YFSETQ. The CDR3 extends over 13 amino acids. DNA of the CDR3: TGCGCCAGCAGCTTTAACAGGGACGGGACCCAGTACTTC. Translating gives CASSFNRDGTQYF.

The J gene is TRBJ2-3, the V gene TRBV12-3 or TRBV12-4; 16 bases agree with TRBD2. The CDR3 has 19 residues. J was trimmed by 2 bases and V by 4 bases; bases with no gene match: 9. CDR3 protein: CASSSLPGLAGGFTDTQYF. For the CDR3, the DNA is TGTGCCAGCAGTTCCCTTCCGGGACTAGCGGGGGGGTTCACAGATACGCAGTATTTT.

The chain uses TRBV27 and TRBJ2-1; the D gene is possibly TRBD1 (6 bases). CDR1 and CDR2 from the germline V gene are MNHEY and SMNVEV (reference sequence). The CDR3 contains 13 residues. V was pared by 7 bases and J by 5 bases, with 12 bases between. CDR3 in DNA: TGTGCCAGCAAGACGGGACAAGACAATGAGCAGTTCTTC. Amino acid sequence: CASKTGQDNEQFF.

Comments on this clonotype: A read error may account for a junction end that differs from germline. The chain has TRBV28 and TRBJ2-5; D is possibly TRBD2 (5 bases). Germline V lookup: CDR1 MDHEN, CDR2 SYDVKM. The length of the CDR3 is 12 residues. The CDR3 region is CASSLYEGTMDF. The DNA for the CDR3 is TGTGCCAGCAGTTTATATGAGGGCACCATGGACTTC.

J is TRBJ2-4 and V is TRBV6-2 or TRBV6-3; no clear D gene. The closer fit of TRBJ2-7 to the DNA end suggests the J call may be wrong. Looked up from germline, CDR1 is MNHEY and CDR2 is SVGEGT. This CDR3 region has 11 residues. CDR3 in DNA: TGTGCCAGCGGAATGGGCTACGAGCAGTACTTC. It translates to CASGMGYEQYF.

V usage is TRBV7-2 and J usage is TRBJ2-1; TRBD1 agrees at 12 bases. Germline CDR1 is SGHTA and CDR2 is FQGNSA. This CDR3 comprises 17 residues. V lost 3 bases, J lost 9 bases, and 12 bases stayed unmatched. The CDR3 is CASSFRAPGQGASEQFF. The CDR3 DNA reads as TGTGCCAGCAGCTTCAGGGCCCCGGGACAGGGGGCTAGTGAGCAGTTCTTC.

V usage is TRBV27 and J usage is TRBJ2-5; either TRBD1 or TRBD2 may fit D (5 bases each). The CDR3 covers 14 residues. The ends were cut back, 5 bases at V and 1 base at J, with 11 bases in the middle. Germline V gene sequence: CDR1 MNHEY, CDR2 SMNVEV (reference sequence). The CDR3 DNA reads TGTGCCAGCAGTGGGACCCCCCTCCAAGAGACCCAGTACTTC. It translates to CASSGTPLQETQYF.

The chain couples TRBV29-1 to TRBJ1-5; D might be TRBD1 (6 bases). The germline gives CDR1 SQVTM, CDR2 ANQGSEA. This CDR3 region has 13 residues. Trimming took 6 bases from V and 9 from J, leaving 18 bases between them. The CDR3 here is CSVVEQGPGPQHF. DNA of the CDR3: TGCAGCGTGGTTGAACAGGGCCCAGGGCCCCAGCATTTT.

For this clonotype: A much more abundant neighbour one base away suggests this may be a read error. The genes are TRBV2 and TRBJ2-5, with 7 bases identical to TRBD1. The better agreement between TRBJ2-7 and the DNA end casts doubt on the J call. Germline values: CDR1 SNHLY, CDR2 FYNNEI. The CDR3 runs to 13 residues. The CDR3 loop reads CASSRETGCEQYF. The CDR3 region has the DNA TGTGCCAGCAGTAGGGAGACAGGGTGCGAGCAGTACTTC.

This clonotype was seen a handful of times. This sequence joins TRBV7-3 and TRBJ2-1; D perhaps matches TRBD2 (5 bases). Germline CDR1 SGHTA, CDR2 FQGTGA. There are 16 residues in the CDR3. V was trimmed by 6 bases and J by 6 bases, leaving 21 bases between them. CDR3 sequence (DNA): TGTGCCAGCAGTCTAACCGGGGTCCGAGGGTCCAATGAGCAGTTCTTC. Translation: CASSLTGVRGSNEQFF.

V usage is TRBV7-2 and J usage is TRBJ2-1; 8 nucleotides match TRBD2. CDR1 and CDR2 (germline): SGHTA, FQGNSA. CDR3 size: 18 residues. After removal of 1 base from V and 0 bases from J, the junction contained 8 bases not matched to a gene. The CDR3 region is CASSLVRGRRSSYNEQFF. Written as DNA, the CDR3 is TGTGCCAGCAGCTTAGTCCGCGGGAGGAGAAGCTCCTACAATGAGCAGTTCTTC.

For the CDR3, the DNA is TGCAGCGTTGTTCCTAGCGGGGGTACCTACGAGCAGTACTTC. It specifies CSVVPSGGTYEQYF. This chain links TRBV29-1 with TRBJ2-7; 10 bases match TRBD2. CDR1 and CDR2 from the germline V gene are SQVTM and ANQGSEA. The CDR3 contains 14 residues. V trimming: 4 bases; J trimming: 2 bases; junction bases outside the gene matches: 5.

The chain uses TRBV3-1 and TRBJ2-1; D gene unclear. CDR1 and CDR2 (germline): LGHDT, YNNKEL (reference sequence). Trimming removed 2 bases from V and 8 bases from J, with 7 bases in between. CDR3 length equals 12 residues. The CDR3 DNA sequence: TGTGCCAGCAGCCAATTGCCCCATGAGCAGTTCTTC. Residues: CASSQLPHEQFF.

This clonotype turned up a few times. The chain joins TRBV29-1 to TRBJ1-2; TRBD1 aligns across 9 bases. Germline CDR1 and CDR2: SQVTM and ANQGSEA. This CDR3 contains 13 residues. V dropped 6 bases and J dropped 8; count of bases not matched to a gene: 10. This CDR3 is CSVQDRGAFGYTF. As DNA, the CDR3 is TGCAGCGTCCAAGACAGGGGGGCTTTCGGCTACACCTTC.

This clonotype has a handful of counts. The chain is built from TRBV4-2 and TRBJ2-7; D may be TRBD2 (6 bases). Between the trimmed V and J ends, which lost 4 bases and 9 bases, there was a span of 28 bases. Germline CDR1 is LGHNA and CDR2 is YNFKEQ. CDR3 length: 17 amino acids. The CDR3 sequence: CASSRYGFLASPTRQYF. DNA of the CDR3: TGTGCCAGCAGCCGATATGGATTCCTAGCGTCGCCTACGAGGCAGTACTTC.

This clonotype was recorded a few times. The rearrangement links TRBV6-5 to TRBJ2-3, with 9 positions matching TRBD2. The length of the CDR3 is 14 residues. Per the germline V gene, CDR1 is MNHEY and CDR2 is SVGAGI. V shed 5 bases and J 10 bases; nucleotides not matched to a gene: 10. DNA for the CDR3: TGTGCCAGCAGTGCCGGGACTAGCTCCCAGGCGCAGTATTTT. Translation gives CASSAGTSSQAQYF.

On this clonotype itself: This may come from a read error, since a much larger clone is one base off. The V and J genes are TRBV2 and TRBJ1-2; no reliable D call. CDR1 and CDR2 from the germline V gene are SNHLY and FYNNEI. CDR3 length: 13 amino acids. V was shortened by 3 bases and J by 6 bases, with 11 bases between the two germline ends. The CDR3 coding sequence is TGTGCCAGCAGTGAGCAGGAGACCGATGGCTACACCTTC. Protein: CASSEQETDGYTF. Supplemented by reference TRBV2 and TRBJ1-2, the full variable domain reads EPEVTQTPSHQVTQMGQEVILRCVPISNHLYFYWYRQILGQKVEFLVSFYNNEISEKSEIFDDQFSVERPDGSNFTLKIRSTKLEDSAMYFCASSEQETDGYTFGSGTRLTVV.

V is TRBV28 and J is TRBJ2-2; TRBD1 matches at 10 bases. Germline-derived CDR1 and CDR2 are MDHEN and SYDVKM. V lost 5 bases, J lost 4 bases, and 7 bases stayed unmatched. This CDR3 comprises 16 residues. The CDR3 reads CASSPTDRGPTGELFF. The CDR3 bases are TGTGCCAGCAGTCCCACCGACAGGGGGCCCACCGGGGAGCTGTTTTTT.

Note on this clonotype: With a much larger clone just one base away, this may be a read error. The gene calls are TRBV6-1 and TRBJ2-4; unclear D gene. The J call may be in error: the DNA end matches TRBJ2-7 better. The CDR3 runs to 10 residues. In germline, CDR1 is MNHNS, CDR2 SASEGT. CDR3 amino acids: CASSESEQYF. CDR3 in DNA: TGTGCCAGCAGTGAATCCGAGCAGTACTTC.

This chain connects TRBV12-3 or TRBV12-4 to TRBJ2-4; 7 positions match TRBD1. This CDR3 is built from 18 residues. J lost 4 bases, V lost 8 bases, and 20 bases had no gene match. This CDR3 is CASRDSALRDVLKNIQYF. As DNA, the CDR3 is TGTGCCAGCCGGGACAGCGCTTTGAGGGACGTGTTGAAAAACATTCAGTACTTC.

The V call is TRBV6-1, the J call TRBJ2-5; possible D gene TRBD1, 6 bases. Looked up from germline, CDR1 is MNHNS and CDR2 is SASEGT. Trimming removed 5 bases at V and 0 bases at J, with 16 bases between. The CDR3 loop spans 16 amino acids. The CDR3 DNA sequence: TGTGCCAGCAGTCTTTCTTGGGACACGAACCAAGAGACCCAGTACTTC. Amino acid sequence: CASSLSWDTNQETQYF.

This clonotype has only a few counts. The chain has TRBV27 and TRBJ2-1; possible D gene TRBD1, 6 bases. The V and J ends lost 7 bases and 6 bases respectively, with 13 bases between them. The CDR3 has 13 amino acids. Germline assignment: CDR1 MNHEY and CDR2 SMNVEV (reference sequence). CDR3 nucleotides: TGTGCCAGCACGGGGCAGGGGAGCAATGAGCAGTTCTTC. Translation gives CASTGQGSNEQFF.